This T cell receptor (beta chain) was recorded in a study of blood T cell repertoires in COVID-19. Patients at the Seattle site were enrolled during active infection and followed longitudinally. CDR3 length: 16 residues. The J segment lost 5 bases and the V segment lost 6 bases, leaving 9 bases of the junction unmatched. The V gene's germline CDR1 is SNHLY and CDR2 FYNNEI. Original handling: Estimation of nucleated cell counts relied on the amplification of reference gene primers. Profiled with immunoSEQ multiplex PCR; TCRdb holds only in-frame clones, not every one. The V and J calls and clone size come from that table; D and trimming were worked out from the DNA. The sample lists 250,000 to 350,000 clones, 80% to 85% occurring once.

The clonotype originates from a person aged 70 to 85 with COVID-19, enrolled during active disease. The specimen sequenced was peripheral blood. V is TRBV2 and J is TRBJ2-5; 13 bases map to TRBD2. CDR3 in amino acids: CASSAGLAGVVETQYF. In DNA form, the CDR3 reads TGTGCCAGCAGCGCCGGACTAGCGGGGGTGGTTGAGACCCAGTACTTC.